Listed below are T cell receptor beta chains from one sample, sequenced in a study of cytomegalovirus exposure and HLA in healthy donors. Repertoires were generated with immunoSEQ multiplex PCR, while TCRdb's copy carries only in-frame clones and drops some. The repertoire consists of 200,000 to 250,000 clones, with 70% to 90% occurring once and the leading ten covering over 1%. Sequencing used PBMCs. The source of these receptors is a human donor in good health. CDR3s include the opening cysteine and the closing phenylalanine or tryptophan. D genes are given only for firm matches. Rows give clone size only sometimes, using once, few, many, or a class for an expanded clone.

V	J	D	size	DNA	CDR3
TRBV5-4	TRBJ2-5	TRBD2	.	TGTGCCAGCAGCTTTGGGACTAACCAAGAGACCCAGTACTTC	CASSFGTNQETQYF
TRBV5-1	TRBJ2-1	.	.	TGCGCCAGCAGCTTGGGACAGCCAAATGAGCAGTTCTTC	CASSLGQPNEQFF
TRBV9	TRBJ2-1	TRBD2	.	TGTGCCAGCAGCGCCGATGGTGGGGGGGGTGAGCAGTTCTTC	CASSADGGGGEQFF
TRBV5-6	TRBJ2-3	TRBD2	.	TGTGCCAGCAGCTTACTAGCGGGAGGCACAGATACGCAGTATTTT	CASSLLAGGTDTQYF
TRBV18	TRBJ2-7	.	.	TGTGCCAGCTCACCTGTTTTAGGGACACTAACCTACGAGCAGTACTTC	CASSPVLGTLTYEQYF
TRBV11-1	TRBJ1-3	.	.	TGTGCCAGCAGCCTGACAGACTCTGGAAACACCATATATTTT	CASSLTDSGNTIYF
TRBV7-9	TRBJ2-7	.	.	TGTGCCAGCAGCCCAGCAGGGCTTTCCTACGAGCAGTACTTC	CASSPAGLSYEQYF
TRBV7-3	TRBJ1-1	TRBD1	once	TGTGCCAGCAGCCGACAGGGCAGGGACACTGAAGCTTTCTTT	CASSRQGRDTEAFF
TRBV6-1	TRBJ2-7	.	.	TGTGCCAGCAGTTATGGGCAGGCCCATTACGAGCAGTACTTC	CASSYGQAHYEQYF
TRBV5-4	TRBJ2-3	TRBD1	.	TGTGCCAGCAGCTGGACAGGGGGAGGTAGCACAGATACGCAGTATTTT	CASSWTGGGSTDTQYF
TRBV2	TRBJ2-7	TRBD1	once	TGTGCCAGCAGTTCCGGGACAGGGAGCTACGAGCAGTACTTC	CASSSGTGSYEQYF
TRBV5-1	TRBJ2-2	TRBD2	.	TGCGCCAGCAGCATTGGACTAGCGGGGCCCACCGGGGAGCTGTTTTTT	CASSIGLAGPTGELFF
TRBV15	TRBJ2-1	TRBD2	.	TGTGCCACCAGCAGAGTACTACTAGCGGGGGACAATGAGCAGTTCTTC	CATSRVLLAGDNEQFF
TRBV6-5	TRBJ2-1	.	.	TGTGCCAGCAGTCAGGCGGGTCGATACAATGAGCAGTTCTTC	CASSQAGRYNEQFF
TRBV7-2	TRBJ1-5	TRBD1	.	TGTGCCAGCAGCTTCGGACAGGGGGCTGGTAGCAATCAGCCCCAGCATTTT	CASSFGQGAGSNQPQHF
TRBV5-6	TRBJ2-2	TRBD2	.	TGTGCCAGCAGCTTGAAGGGACTAGCGGGAGTTCGTGGCACCGGGGAGCTGTTTTTT	CASSLKGLAGVRGTGELFF
TRBV5-1	TRBJ1-2	.	.	TGCGCCAGCAGCTTGCAAACAGCTGAATATGGCTACACCTTC	CASSLQTAEYGYTF
TRBV5-4	TRBJ2-3	TRBD2	.	TGTGCCAGCAGCTTGGGCGGGCGGGAGTCTCAAACTAGCACAGATACGCAGTATTTT	CASSLGGRESQTSTDTQYF
TRBV4-1	TRBJ1-1	.	few	TGCGCCAGCAAGGCTCGGGCAGAGGGGAACACTGAAGCTTTCTTT	CASKARAEGNTEAFF
TRBV25-1	TRBJ2-3	TRBD1	few	TGTGCCAGCAGTCCCCGGGACAGGGATACAGATACGCAGTATTTT	CASSPRDRDTDTQYF
TRBV28	TRBJ1-3	TRBD1	.	TGTGCCAGCAGTACAGGGGGCGAAAACACCATATATTTT	CASSTGGENTIYF
TRBV6-5	TRBJ2-7	.	.	TGTGCCAGCAGTAGGGACACAGGATCCTACGAGCAGTACTTC	CASSRDTGSYEQYF
TRBV7-2	TRBJ1-5	TRBD1	.	TGTGCCAGCAGCTTAGATTCCAGGGGGTATCAGCCCCAGCATTTT	CASSLDSRGYQPQHF
TRBV2	TRBJ2-7	TRBD1	.	TGTGCCATCAAAGACAGGGCCTCCTACGAGCAGTACTTC	CAIKDRASYEQYF
TRBV6-1	TRBJ1-4	TRBD1	.	TGTGCCAGCAGTGTCAGGGACAGACCAACTAATGAAAAACTGTTTTTT	CASSVRDRPTNEKLFF
TRBV27	TRBJ1-2	.	.	TGTGCCAGCAGTTGGGGGGTGGGCTATGGCTACACCTTC	CASSWGVGYGYTF
TRBV12-5	TRBJ2-3	.	.	TGTGCTAGTGGGCAGGGGCAAGGGGATACGCAGTATTTT	CASGQGQGDTQYF
TRBV7-9	TRBJ2-5	.	once	TGTGCCAGCAGCTTAGGGAGCCAGAGGGGGGAGACCCAGTACTTC	CASSLGSQRGETQYF
TRBV6-1	TRBJ2-3	TRBD1	once	TGTGCCAGCAGTGAGTGGACAGGGGCCACAGATACGCAGTATTTT	CASSEWTGATDTQYF
TRBV5-1	TRBJ1-2	.	.	TGCGCCAGCAGCTTGGATCGTTTGCGGGGTGAAGATGGCTACACCTTC	CASSLDRLRGEDGYTF